The 18 T cell receptor beta chains reported below all come from one sample, sequenced in a study of radiotherapy plus CTLA-4 blockade in lung cancer. The repertoire was sequenced with immunoSEQ multiplex PCR; TCRdb's copy has only in-frame clones and lacks some. The sample holds approximately 48,000 clones; around four fifths are singletons and the top ten take more than 4.5%. Source: peripheral blood, taken from a patient treated with radiotherapy plus ipilimumab. The source of these receptors is a human donor with non-small cell lung cancer whose response to radiotherapy plus ipilimumab could not be evaluated.

The V call is TRBV5-6, the J call TRBJ2-5, with 7 bases identical to TRBD1. CDR1 SGHDT and CDR2 YYEEEE come from the germline V gene. The CDR3 totals 14 residues. J gave up 7 bases and V 4 bases, and 10 bases lay outside the gene matches. The CDR3 here is CASSKRGGDATQYF. Written as DNA, the CDR3 is TGTGCCAGCAGCAAGAGAGGGGGCGACGCGACCCAGTACTTC.

The V call is TRBV11-2, the J call TRBJ2-1; D remains unclear. The germline CDR1 and CDR2 sequences are SGHAT and FQNNGV. Trimming stripped 0 bases from V and 5 bases from J, with 5 bases between. This CDR3 spans 13 amino acids. CDR3: CASSLEIDNEQFF. CDR3 DNA sequence: TGTGCCAGCAGCTTAGAAATAGACAATGAGCAGTTCTTC.

The CDR3 loop reads CASSWGLATGELFF. In DNA, the CDR3 is TGTGCCAGCAGCTGGGGACTAGCGACCGGGGAGCTGTTTTTT. This chain joins TRBV5-4 and TRBJ2-2; 10 nucleotides agree with TRBD2. Per germline, CDR1 SGHNT and CDR2 YYREEE (reference sequence). The trim removed 3 bases at V and 5 bases at J, leaving 1 base unmatched. The CDR3 is made up of 14 amino acids.

The DNA of the CDR3 is TGTGCCAGCAGTTACTCGGGCGAGACCCAGTACTTC. Translating gives CASSYSGETQYF. The chain is built from TRBV6-6 and TRBJ2-5; the D is unclear. Per germline, CDR1 MNHNY and CDR2 SVGAGI (reference sequence). V lost 0 bases and J lost 5, with 4 bases in between. CDR3 length equals 12 residues.

The count of this clone is one. The chain is built from TRBV4-3 and TRBJ2-3; tentative D call: TRBD2 (5 bases). Trimming took 4 bases from V and 0 from J, leaving 14 bases between them. CDR3 size: 16 residues. Germline V CDR1 and CDR2: LGHNA, YSLEER. The CDR3 here is CASSPRTGISTDTQYF. CDR3 coding DNA: TGCGCCAGCAGCCCTCGGACTGGGATAAGCACAGATACGCAGTATTTT.

The chain links TRBV9 to TRBJ1-6; D perhaps matches TRBD1 (5 bases). CDR1 SGDLS and CDR2 YYNGEE come from the germline V gene. The CDR3 totals 19 residues. Trimming took 3 bases from V and 2 from J, leaving 21 bases between them. The CDR3 here is CASSANPDSLRTYNSPLHF. CDR3 nucleotide sequence: TGTGCCAGCAGCGCAAATCCCGACAGTCTAAGAACCTATAATTCACCCCTCCACTTT. Based on the CDR3 plus reference TRBV9 and TRBJ1-6, the full variable domain is DSGVTQTPKHLITATGQRVTLRCSPRSGDLSVYWYQQSLDQGLQFLIQYYNGEERAKGNILERFSAQQFPDLHSELNLSSLELGDSALYFCASSANPDSLRTYNSPLHFGNGTRLTVT.

The chain couples TRBV19 to TRBJ1-4, with D tentatively TRBD1 (5 bases). The V end lost 2 bases, the J end lost 5 bases, and 9 bases lay between the germline ends. The V gene's germline CDR1 is LNHDA and CDR2 SQIVND (reference sequence). The CDR3 spans 14 residues. This CDR3 is CASSIQGNNEKLFF. CDR3 nucleotide sequence: TGTGCCAGTAGTATACAGGGAAACAATGAAAAACTGTTTTTT.

The chain carries TRBV27 and TRBJ2-1; the match to TRBD2 covers 8 bases. Trimming removed 6 bases from V and 5 bases from J; junction bases left unmatched: 15. CDR1 MNHEY and CDR2 SMNVEV come from the germline V gene (reference sequence). This CDR3 is 17 amino acids long. The CDR3 coding sequence is TGTGCCAGCAGCACCTTTCTGGGTAGCGGGGCCGACAATGAGCAGTTCTTC. It yields the protein CASSTFLGSGADNEQFF.

CDR3 nucleotides: TGTGCCAGCAGCCCCTCCACAGATACGCAGTATTTT. Translated: CASSPSTDTQYF. The chain is built from TRBV7-9 and TRBJ2-3; unclear D gene. This CDR3 region has 12 residues. From germline, CDR1 is SEHNR and CDR2 FQNEAQ (reference sequence). The V end lost 5 bases, the J end lost 2 bases, and 5 bases lay between the germline ends.

This clone turned up a few times. For the CDR3, the DNA is TGCGCCAGCAGCCGGACAGTACATAGAGAGACCCAGTACTTC. Translated, it gives CASSRTVHRETQYF. The chain carries TRBV4-3 and TRBJ2-5, with D possibly matching TRBD1 (6 bases). CDR1 and CDR2 (germline): LGHNA, YSLEER. The ends were cut back, 4 bases at V and 4 bases at J, with 13 bases in the middle. The CDR3 consists of 14 residues.

The gene calls are TRBV4-3 and TRBJ1-2; TRBD1 aligns across 12 bases. The germline V gene encodes CDR1 LGHNA and CDR2 YSLEER. Trimming removed 3 bases from V and 4 bases from J; junction bases left unmatched: 15. The CDR3 extends over 19 amino acids. The CDR3 DNA reads TGCGCCAGCAGCCAGGTCCCCGGGACAGGGGGCGCTTTCTCCTATGGCTACACCTTC. Amino acids: CASSQVPGTGGAFSYGYTF.

The J gene is TRBJ1-4, the V gene TRBV5-3, with 7 bases identical to TRBD1. TRBV5-3 is known as an ORF, though its function is uncertain. CDR3 length equals 14 residues. V gave up 4 bases and J gave up 3 bases; unmatched junction bases: 3. The CDR3 spells CARSLTGANEKLFF. The CDR3 DNA follows: TGTGCCAGAAGCCTTACAGGGGCTAATGAAAAACTGTTTTTT.

This chain joins TRBV4-3 and TRBJ2-7, with D possibly matching TRBD1 (6 bases). Trimming stripped 2 bases from V and 0 bases from J, with 11 bases between. The CDR3 contains 15 residues. From germline, CDR1 is LGHNA and CDR2 YSLEER. The CDR3 region has the DNA TGCGCCAGCAGCCAAAGAACAGGGCCCTCCTACGAGCAGTACTTC. It codes for CASSQRTGPSYEQYF.

This sequence joins TRBV6-6 and TRBJ2-7; D might be TRBD1 (6 bases). Germline V CDR1 and CDR2: MNHNY, SVGAGI (reference sequence). The V and J ends lost 4 bases and 0 bases respectively, with 10 bases between them. This CDR3 has 14 residues. CDR3 nucleotide sequence: TGTGCCAGCAGTTCAGGGGCAAACTCCTACGAGCAGTACTTC. Amino acid sequence: CASSSGANSYEQYF.

J is TRBJ1-5 and V is TRBV28; 8 nucleotides align to TRBD1. The trim removed 9 bases at V and 4 bases at J, leaving 8 bases unmatched. There are 14 residues in the CDR3. The germline V gene encodes CDR1 MDHEN and CDR2 SYDVKM. The CDR3 region has the DNA TGTGCCAGTAGTATCCAGGGGGCAAATCAGCCCCAGCATTTT. It encodes CASSIQGANQPQHF.

The chain has TRBV7-2 and TRBJ1-1, with D tentatively TRBD1 (6 bases). CDR1 and CDR2 from the germline V gene are SGHTA and FQGNSA. Trimming cost V 5 bases and J 5 bases, with 18 bases left between them. This CDR3 contains 15 residues. The CDR3 sequence: CASSPAGGLHTEAFF. The DNA of the CDR3 is TGTGCCAGCAGCCCCGCGGGGGGGCTCCATACTGAAGCTTTCTTT.

V usage is TRBV11-2 and J usage is TRBJ1-2, with TRBD1 matching over 10 bases. The CDR3 runs to 17 residues. V was clipped by 5 bases and J by 0 bases; unmatched bases: 9. CDR1 SGHAT and CDR2 FQNNGV come from the germline V gene. The CDR3 nucleotides are TGTGCCAGCAGCCCACTGACAGGGGGCTCTTCTAACTATGGCTACACCTTC. It translates to CASSPLTGGSSNYGYTF.

CDR3 residues: CASSAMTSGHEQYF. CDR3 DNA sequence: TGTGCCAGCAGCGCGATGACTAGCGGGCACGAGCAGTACTTC. V gene TRBV7-2 combines with J gene TRBJ2-7, with 10 bases fitting TRBD2. The CDR3 runs 14 residues. Trimming removed 5 bases from V and 5 bases from J; junction bases left unmatched: 6. The germline gives CDR1 SGHTA, CDR2 FQGNSA.